This T cell receptor (beta chain) is drawn from a study of blood T cell repertoires in COVID-19. Whole-study context: Sites across the United States, Italy and Spain contributed samples from acute and convalescent COVID-19.

Authors' data handling: Amplification of reference gene primers provided the estimated nucleated cell counts. Here immunoSEQ multiplex PCR was the method, and the copy in TCRdb shows in-frame clones only, minus some. That table gives V, J and clone size, and the DNA gave D and trimming. This table holds 180,000 or so clones, 86% found once. V was clipped by 4 bases and J by 3 bases, with 15 bases between them. Germline CDR1 KGHDR, CDR2 SFDVKD. The length of the CDR3 is 16 residues. The chain is built from TRBV24-1 and TRBJ1-3, with D possibly being TRBD1 (6 bases). This clonotype was sampled from a woman aged 30 to 39 with active or convalescent COVID-19. The sample comprised peripheral blood. The CDR3 is CATSDPPTGFGNTIYF. In DNA, the CDR3 is TGTGCCACCAGTGACCCTCCCACAGGGTTTGGAAACACCATATATTTT.